Below are 15 T cell receptor beta chains sequenced from a single sample in a study of T cells after yellow fever vaccination. TCRdb processed the 5' RACE reads anew with MiXCR; each CDR3 protein has one entry. Of 100,000 to 150,000 distinct CDR3 sequences listed, under 8% are singletons. The input for sequencing was CD4+ T cells sorted from PBMCs, taken 10 to 11 days after the first yellow fever vaccination. Every receptor here comes from a man aged 18 to 30 who received the YFV17D yellow fever vaccine.

This clonotype was detected many times. V is TRBV20-1 and J is TRBJ2-2; tentative D call: TRBD2 (6 bases). Trimming took 0 bases from V and 5 from J, leaving 19 bases between them. The length of the CDR3 is 17 residues. Germline values: CDR1 DFQATT, CDR2 SNEGSKA (reference sequence). CDR3 sequence reads: CSARDPRVSGSTGELFF. The CDR3 coding sequence is TGCAGTGCTAGAGACCCTAGAGTTAGCGGATCGACCGGGGAGCTGTTTTTT.

This clonotype appeared a few times. A much larger clonotype is one base distant, so this may be a read error. The chain couples TRBV6-5 to TRBJ1-2; a possible D gene is TRBD1 (5 bases). CDR1 MNHEY and CDR2 SVGAGI come from the germline V gene. Between the trimmed V and J ends, which lost 2 bases and 4 bases, there was a span of 5 bases. The CDR3 has 12 residues. The CDR3 nucleotides read TGTGCCAGCAGTTACAGGGGCTATGGCTACACCTTC. Translated, it gives CASSYRGYGYTF.

There are many counts of this clonotype. V usage is TRBV12-3 or TRBV12-4 and J usage is TRBJ2-3, with TRBD2 as a possible D gene (6 bases). The CDR3 consists of 14 residues. Trimming pared 3 bases from V and 1 base from J, leaving 8 bases between. CDR3 nucleotides: TGTGCCAGCAGTTTGACGGGGGGCACAGATACGCAGTATTTT. This codes for CASSLTGGTDTQYF.

This clonotype was observed at least ten times. The chain has TRBV12-3 or TRBV12-4 and TRBJ2-3, with D tentatively TRBD1 (8 bases). V lost 11 bases to trimming and J lost 2 bases, with 20 bases between them. This CDR3 comprises 15 residues. The CDR3 DNA is TGTGCCCTTCGGCGGGGGACAGGCACCACAGATACGCAGTATTTT. Translating gives CALRRGTGTTDTQYF.

This clonotype was seen more than once but under ten times. This chain joins TRBV9 and TRBJ2-3; possible D gene TRBD2, 5 bases. Germline V gene lookup returns CDR1 SGDLS and CDR2 YYNGEE. Between the trimmed V and J ends, which lost 5 bases and 4 bases, there was a span of 14 bases. The CDR3 totals 14 residues. This CDR3 is CASSARVGADTQYF. In DNA, the CDR3 is TGTGCCAGCAGTGCTCGTGTCGGGGCAGATACGCAGTATTTT.

This clonotype showed up many times. The chain recombines TRBV5-1 with TRBJ2-7; no reliable D call. The germline V gene has CDR1 SGHRS and CDR2 YFSETQ. V was cut by 0 bases and J by 3 bases, with 4 bases left in between. The CDR3 is 12 amino acids. The CDR3 spells CASSLEGYEQYF. The CDR3 DNA is TGCGCCAGCAGCTTGGAGGGCTACGAGCAGTACTTC.

This clonotype was detected a few times. The DNA of the CDR3 is TGTGCCAGCAGCTTACAGGGGAACGGTAATAATGAGCAGTTCTTC. Residues: CASSLQGNGNNEQFF. This chain connects TRBV7-3 to TRBJ2-1, with TRBD1 as a possible D gene (6 bases). Per germline, CDR1 SGHTA and CDR2 FQGTGA. The CDR3 contains 15 residues. V was cut by 2 bases and J by 7 bases, with 15 bases left in between.

This clonotype was counted once. The V gene is TRBV29-1, the J gene TRBJ2-3, with a tentative D call TRBD2 (5 bases). The CDR3 has 14 residues. Germline CDR1 SQVTM, CDR2 ANQGSEA. Trimming took off 3 bases at V and 0 bases at J, with 10 bases between the two ends. CDR3 in DNA: TGCAGCGTTGAGGGCGGGTTAAGCACAGATACGCAGTATTTT. This codes for CSVEGGLSTDTQYF.

This clonotype was detected many times. This rearrangement joins TRBV6-1 to TRBJ2-2; D tentatively reads TRBD1 or TRBD2 (5 bases each). This CDR3 is built from 14 residues. Between the trimmed V and J ends, which lost 6 bases and 4 bases, there was a span of 12 bases. In germline, CDR1 is MNHNS, CDR2 SASEGT. The chain's CDR3 is CASSSGPGTGELFF. CDR3 in DNA: TGTGCCAGCAGCTCGGGACCGGGCACCGGGGAGCTGTTTTTT.

The chain uses TRBV18 and TRBJ2-3; tentatively, D is TRBD2 (6 bases). V was trimmed by 1 base and J by 5 bases, leaving 13 bases between them. CDR1 is KGHSH, CDR2 LQKENI, per germline. This CDR3 region has 15 residues. The CDR3 protein is CASSPLAGPGDTQYF. DNA of the CDR3: TGTGCCAGCTCACCACTTGCGGGACCGGGAGATACGCAGTATTTT.

This clonotype occurred many times. The chain carries TRBV6-5 and TRBJ2-7, with 7 nucleotides matching TRBD1. V trimming: 6 bases; J trimming: 5 bases; junction bases outside the gene matches: 13. There are 15 residues in the CDR3. The germline V gene encodes CDR1 MNHEY and CDR2 SVGAGI. DNA of the CDR3: TGTGCCAGCAGCAACCCGAGACAGGGTACCCACGAGCAGTACTTC. It codes for CASSNPRQGTHEQYF.

This clonotype was recorded many times. The V call is TRBV18, the J call TRBJ1-1; 9 positions agree with TRBD1. The germline gives CDR1 KGHSH, CDR2 LQKENI. The CDR3 runs to 12 residues. V lost 4 bases and J lost 6; bases outside the gene matches: 0. CDR3 in amino acids: CASSRTGAEAFF. CDR3 nucleotide sequence: TGTGCCAGCTCACGGACAGGGGCTGAAGCTTTCTTT.

The V call is TRBV7-9, the J call TRBJ1-5; 8 bases are shared with TRBD1. Trimming removed 3 bases from V and 4 bases from J; junction bases left unmatched: 5. The CDR3 is 15 amino acids. The germline CDR1 and CDR2 sequences are SEHNR and FQNEAQ (reference sequence). The CDR3 DNA follows: TGTGCCAGCAGCTTTGGGACAGGCATGAATCAGCCCCAGCATTTT. Translation gives CASSFGTGMNQPQHF.

This clonotype came up many times. V and J are TRBV25-1 and TRBJ1-4; tentative D call: TRBD1 (5 bases). Germline CDR1 and CDR2: MGHDK and SYGVNS. V was shortened by 6 bases and J by 5 bases, with 19 bases between the two germline ends. CDR3 length: 16 residues. The CDR3 coding sequence is TGTGCCAGCAGGGGAAGTCCGGGACGGAAGAATGAAAAACTGTTTTTT. It codes for CASRGSPGRKNEKLFF.

This clonotype came up many times. The chain is built from TRBV7-9 and TRBJ2-7; the match to TRBD1 covers 8 bases. The length of the CDR3 is 16 residues. Looked up from germline, CDR1 is SEHNR and CDR2 is FQNEAQ (reference sequence). With 4 bases clipped from V and 6 bases from J, the junction kept 14 bases outside the gene matches. Here the CDR3 DNA reads TGTGCCAGCAGCTCCCTCCTTTCTCACCAGGGGGCCGAGCAGTACGTC. This translates into CASSSLLSHQGAEQYV.